This T cell receptor (beta chain) derives from a study of spatial heterogeneity in lung cancer. This clonotype was counted a few times. Germline V gene sequence: CDR1 MNHEY, CDR2 SVGEGT. J lost 10 bases, V lost 8 bases, and 10 bases had no gene match. The CDR3 spans 14 residues. Time point noted: blood at routine non-recurrence follow-up after resection. Researchers sequenced whole RNA taken from tumor, nontumor lung or frozen PBMC without sorting. One entry per CDR3 protein, called by TCRdb with MiXCR from the 5' RACE reads. The sample comprises more than 25,000 distinct CDR3 sequences, 6% of which are singletons, and 22% rests with the top ten.

The TCR was taken from a male donor with early-stage non-small cell lung cancer. This material consisted of PBMCs, taken at follow-up. The chain links TRBV6-2 or TRBV6-3 to TRBJ1-6; 8 bases agree with TRBD1. CDR3 nucleotides: TGTGCCAGCGGTCGGACAGGGTCACAGTCACCCCTCCACTTT. Translating gives CASGRTGSQSPLHF.